This T cell receptor (beta chain) was captured in a study of early T cells in non-severe SARS-CoV-2 infection. Whole-study context: From unsorted whole blood, bulk RNA was sequenced, and the chains remained unpaired. Findings and limits, study-wide: Matching against VDJdb likely underestimated virus-specific expansions, favoring anti-spike CD8.

The sample holds many counts of this clonotype. Its antigen is unidentified. Researchers tagged individual cDNA molecules with unique molecular identifiers. TCRdb reprocessed the 5' RACE reads with MiXCR, giving one entry per CDR3 protein. The sample has under 35,000 distinct CDR3 sequences; under 10% are singletons. The V and J ends lost 1 base and 2 bases respectively, with 7 bases between them. Germline CDR1 SGHDN, CDR2 FVKESK. The CDR3 length is 14 residues. The receptor was isolated from an adult who was a healthcare worker with PCR-confirmed SARS-CoV-2 infection or an uninfected control (not recorded which). The chain combines TRBV14 with TRBJ2-3, with D unresolved. Sequencing was carried out using whole blood. CDR3 sequence: CASSQVETTDTQYF. CDR3 DNA sequence: TGTGCCAGCAGCCAAGTAGAAACCACAGATACGCAGTATTTT.